This passage covers 6 T cell receptor beta chains from one sample sequenced in a study of T cells after yellow fever vaccination. One entry per CDR3 protein, called by TCRdb with MiXCR from the 5' RACE reads. The sample has more than 300,000 distinct CDR3 sequences; roughly a tenth are singletons. The material sequenced was CD4+ T cells sorted from PBMCs, taken 45 days after the yellow fever booster vaccination. The receptors were gathered from a young man who received the YFV17D yellow fever vaccine.

This clonotype was seen a few times. This chain connects TRBV7-9 to TRBJ2-1, with TRBD2 matching over 8 bases. V gave up 7 bases and J gave up 0 bases; unmatched junction bases: 14. Germline V CDR1 and CDR2: SEHNR, FQNEAQ (reference sequence). This CDR3 contains 18 residues. CDR3 amino acids: CASNQIAGGVGSYNEQFF. Written as DNA, the CDR3 is TGTGCCAGCAACCAGATTGCGGGGGGCGTAGGCTCCTACAATGAGCAGTTCTTC.

This clonotype was detected a few times. The chain has TRBV6-5 and TRBJ2-5, with 8 bases lining up with TRBD2. The CDR3 is 15 residues long. The V gene's germline CDR1 is MNHEY and CDR2 SVGAGI. V dropped 9 bases and J dropped 2; count of bases not matched to a gene: 11. CDR3 amino acids: CASSSGTYSQETQYF. The CDR3 DNA reads TGTGCCAGTAGTAGCGGGACCTATTCGCAAGAGACCCAGTACTTC.

This clonotype has more than one count but fewer than ten. This chain connects TRBV6-6 to TRBJ1-5, with 9 nucleotides matching TRBD1. The V gene's germline CDR1 is MNHNY and CDR2 SVGAGI (reference sequence). V shed 4 bases and J 0 bases; nucleotides not matched to a gene: 7. The CDR3 length is 17 residues. In DNA, the CDR3 is TGTGCCAGCAGTTCGCCGGGACAGGGCTATAGCAATCAGCCCCAGCATTTT. Protein: CASSSPGQGYSNQPQHF.

The V and J genes are TRBV7-2 and TRBJ1-5; D is ambiguous. Deletions cut 5 bases from V and 0 bases from J, with 17 bases between. The germline V gene encodes CDR1 SGHTA and CDR2 FQGNSA. CDR3 size: 17 residues. CDR3 DNA sequence: TGTGCCAGCAGCCACCCCCGAGGGTATTATAGCAATCAGCCCCAGCATTTT. Its translation: CASSHPRGYYSNQPQHF. The variable domain in full, with the rest retrieved from reference TRBV7-2 and TRBJ1-5, is GAGVSQSPSNKVTEKGKDVELRCDPISGHTALYWYRQSLGQGLEFLIYFQGNSAPDKSGLPSDRFSAERTGGSVSTLTIQRTQQEDSAVYLCASSHPRGYYSNQPQHFGDGTRLSIL.

This chain uses TRBV30 with TRBJ2-4, with D uncertain. This CDR3 comprises 12 residues. Germline CDR1 reads GTSNPN; CDR2 reads SVGIG (reference sequence). Trimming left V 3 bases short and J 7 bases short, with 10 bases between. CDR3 protein: CAWSLSGNIQYF. DNA of the CDR3: TGTGCCTGGAGCCTAAGTGGGAACATTCAGTACTTC.

The V and J genes are TRBV20-1 and TRBJ2-2, with 8 bases lining up with TRBD2. Germline-derived CDR1 and CDR2 are DFQATT and SNEGSKA (reference sequence). The CDR3 sequence is 13 residues long. Trimming at V came to 3 bases and at J to 7 bases, leaving 4 bases not matched to a gene. The CDR3: CSASGGAIGELFF. In DNA form, the CDR3 reads TGCAGTGCTAGCGGGGGGGCCATCGGGGAGCTGTTTTTT.